This T cell receptor (beta chain) comes out of a study of metastatic and nonmetastatic thyroid tumors. Study-level background: Repertoires of blood and of tissue (tumor or nodule) from malignant and benign thyroid patients were compared.

This clone was found a few times. Its antigen is as yet unknown. CDR1 is MDHEN, CDR2 SYDVKM, per germline. This CDR3 contains 14 residues. Trimming shortened V by 4 bases and J by 5 bases, and 15 bases separated the two germline ends. Points from the study as a whole: Malignant thyroid tumors reportedly had TCR beta diversity that was significantly higher than in benign nodules, in blood and tumor.

Source study methods: Across clinicopathological groups, CDR3 differences served as the basis for building a distant-metastasis classifier for papillary thyroid cancer. From the PCR reads, TCRdb re-called clones with MiXCR. The V and J calls come from TCRdb's annotation, not from the publication. The table lists tens of thousands of clones, roughly 18% of them singletons. No treatment had been given to any patient before thyroid surgery. The chain carries TRBV28 and TRBJ2-7, with D perhaps assigned TRBD1 or TRBD2 (6 bases each). Specimen: blood. The clonotype comes from a female donor with papillary thyroid cancer or a benign thyroid nodule (not recorded which). Some clones in this sample may be carry-over from other donors' samples. The CDR3 nucleotides are TGTGCCAGCAGTTCCTTGGGGGCTAGCGACGAGCAGTACTTC. Protein product: CASSSLGASDEQYF.